The 13 T cell receptor beta chains below were found in one sample sequenced in a study of cytotoxic CD8 clonotypes in ibrutinib-treated CLL. TCRdb's table, derived via immunoSEQ multiplex PCR, lists solely in-frame clones and lacks some. The sample includes 150,000 to 200,000 clones, roughly 77% of them seen just once. Sequencing used PBMCs, obtained after 12 months of ibrutinib treatment. The receptor set was obtained from a human donor with chronic lymphocytic leukemia.

The chain links TRBV6-1 to TRBJ2-3, with 9 bases lining up with TRBD1. This CDR3 comprises 16 residues. Germline assignment: CDR1 MNHNS and CDR2 SASEGT. V lost 0 bases and J lost 4; bases outside the gene matches: 5. As DNA, the CDR3 is TGTGCCAGCAGTGAAGCTGGGACAGGGAGTGCAGATACGCAGTATTTT. It specifies CASSEAGTGSADTQYF.

The chain has TRBV25-1 and TRBJ2-3; maybe TRBD1 (5 bases). Per germline, CDR1 MGHDK and CDR2 SYGVNS. The ends were cut back, 2 bases at V and 3 bases at J, with 12 bases in the middle. The CDR3 has 15 amino acids. Written as DNA, the CDR3 is TGTGCCAGCAGTGAAGGGTGGCAGGGAACAGATACGCAGTATTTT. Translated, it gives CASSEGWQGTDTQYF. The entire variable domain, with the rest obtained from reference TRBV25-1 and TRBJ2-3, is as follows: EADIYQTPRYLVIGTGKKITLECSQTMGHDKMYWYQQDPGMELHLIHYSYGVNSTEKGDLSSESTVSRIRTEHFPLTLESARPSHTSQYLCASSEGWQGTDTQYFGPGTRLTVL.

This clone has only a few counts. The V call is TRBV30, the J call TRBJ1-1; D not certain. Germline CDR1 is GTSNPN and CDR2 is SVGIG (reference sequence). The CDR3 runs 13 residues. V was shortened by 1 base and J by 4 bases, with 10 bases between the two germline ends. DNA of the CDR3: TGTGCCTGGAGTGCCATTCCCTCCACTGAAGCTTTCTTT. Amino acids: CAWSAIPSTEAFF.

The J gene is TRBJ1-2, the V gene TRBV10-3; 10 bases map to TRBD1. Germline V lookup: CDR1 ENHRY, CDR2 SYGVKD. The CDR3 has 14 residues. Unmatched junction bases numbered 3, after V lost 1 base and J lost 7 bases. This CDR3 reads CAISEFRDRGGYTF. The CDR3 DNA follows: TGTGCCATCAGTGAGTTTAGGGACAGGGGTGGCTACACCTTC.

CDR3: CASSFGPGPEETQYF. In nucleotides, the CDR3 is TGCGCCAGCAGTTTTGGCCCGGGCCCCGAAGAGACCCAGTACTTC. The gene calls are TRBV5-1 and TRBJ2-5; D unresolved. This CDR3 region has 15 residues. The V gene lost 5 bases and the J gene lost 3 bases, with 17 bases spanning the gap. Germline CDR1 is SGHRS and CDR2 is YFSETQ.

The rearrangement links TRBV4-3 to TRBJ2-7, with TRBD2 matching 8 bases. This CDR3 has 17 amino acids. Germline V gives CDR1 LGHNA, CDR2 YSLEER. V shed 0 bases and J 0 bases; nucleotides not matched to a gene: 7. The CDR3 nucleotides are TGCGCCAGCAGCCAAGACCAAGGGACTAGTAGCTCCTACGAGCAGTACTTC. Translation gives CASSQDQGTSSSYEQYF.

This clone has just a few counts. The gene calls are TRBV7-9 and TRBJ1-2; maybe TRBD1 (6 bases). This CDR3 comprises 12 residues. Deletions cut 11 bases from V and 8 bases from J, with 18 bases between. Germline V gene lookup returns CDR1 SEHNR and CDR2 FQNEAQ (reference sequence). The CDR3 reads CAFPRGAGGYTF. In DNA, the CDR3 is TGTGCCTTCCCCCGGGGGGCTGGAGGCTACACCTTC.

V and J are TRBV28 and TRBJ2-6; no clear D. The germline V gene has CDR1 MDHEN and CDR2 SYDVKM. CDR3 length: 15 amino acids. With 2 bases removed from V and 0 bases from J, the gap between germline ends came to 5 bases. The CDR3 loop reads CASSLAGSGANVLTF. CDR3 nucleotides: TGTGCCAGCAGTTTAGCAGGCTCTGGGGCCAACGTCCTGACTTTC.

The V gene is TRBV28, the J gene TRBJ1-4, with a tentative D call TRBD1 (5 bases). Germline loops: CDR1 MDHEN, CDR2 SYDVKM. With 4 bases removed from V and 9 bases from J, the gap between germline ends came to 18 bases. The CDR3 extends over 15 amino acids. The CDR3, as DNA: TGTGCCAGCAGTTCCGAGCCGCGGGACGCTCAAAAACTGTTTTTT. The encoded protein is CASSSEPRDAQKLFF.

The V and J genes are TRBV19 and TRBJ2-3; D call uncertain. The germline gives CDR1 LNHDA, CDR2 SQIVND (reference sequence). V dropped 2 bases and J dropped 3 bases, with 9 bases sitting between them. The CDR3 runs to 14 residues. This chain's CDR3 is CASSISGSTDTQYF. The CDR3 DNA is TGTGCCAGTAGTATATCAGGTAGTACAGATACGCAGTATTTT.

This clone was counted once. The chain employs TRBV2 and TRBJ1-1; D call uncertain. The V and J ends lost 6 bases and 4 bases respectively, with 21 bases between them. CDR3 length: 16 amino acids. CDR1 and CDR2 from the germline V gene are SNHLY and FYNNEI. CDR3 sequence: CASRGDFRLLGTEAFF. In DNA, the CDR3 is TGTGCCAGCAGGGGAGACTTTAGGCTACTGGGCACTGAAGCTTTCTTT.

The chain links TRBV4-3 to TRBJ2-5; D uncertain. The germline V and J ends were trimmed by 4 bases and 4 bases, with 10 bases remaining between them. CDR1 and CDR2 (germline): LGHNA, YSLEER. CDR3 size: 13 residues. The CDR3 nucleotides read TGCGCCAGCAGCCCCTCCGGGCGAGAGACCCAGTACTTC. It yields the protein CASSPSGRETQYF.

The chain links TRBV4-1 to TRBJ2-3, with 9 bases lining up with TRBD2. The ends lost 0 bases at V and 10 bases at J; junction bases unmatched: 8. CDR1 MGHRA and CDR2 YSYEKL come from the germline V gene. This CDR3 has 15 amino acids. As DNA, the CDR3 is TGCGCCAGCAGCCAAGATGGGCTAGCGGGGCCGGCGCAGTATTTT. Protein: CASSQDGLAGPAQYF.